This is a list of T cell receptor beta chains from one sample in a study of T cells of healthy individuals. TCRdb processed the 5' RACE reads anew with MiXCR; each CDR3 protein has one entry. The profile shows some 85,000 distinct CDR3 sequences, around 5.1% of them singletons. The origin of the receptors is a female donor in good health. CDR3s include the opening cysteine and the closing phenylalanine or tryptophan. The D gene is left open where the match is weak. For some rows the clone size is stated as once, few or many, or as a class when expanded; others skip it.

TRBV18	TRBD2	many	TRBJ2-3	CASSPPALAVTDTQYF	TGTGCCAGCTCACCCCCCGCGCTAGCGGTCACAGATACGCAGTATTTT
TRBV28	NA	NA	TRBJ1-1	CASSLVPSEAFF	TGTGCCAGCAGTTTGGTACCGTCTGAAGCTTTCTTT
TRBV7-2	NA	few	TRBJ2-3	CASSSLIQSTDTQYF	TGTGCCAGCAGTAGCTTAATACAGAGCACAGATACGCAGTATTTT
TRBV28	NA	many	TRBJ2-7	CASSSGGPYEQYF	TGTGCCAGCTCTTCGGGGGGCCCCTACGAGCAGTACTTC
TRBV19	NA	many	TRBJ2-7	CASSSGKYEQYF	NA
TRBV29-1	TRBD1	many	TRBJ2-1	CSVEEWRDRVENEQFF	TGCAGCGTTGAAGAGTGGAGGGACAGGGTTGAGAATGAGCAGTTCTTC
TRBV7-9	TRBD1	few	TRBJ1-1	CASSPRRDRGLYTEAFF	TGTGCCAGCAGCCCCAGAAGGGACAGGGGGTTGTACACTGAAGCTTTCTTT
TRBV29-1	NA	few	TRBJ1-2	CSVANAIDYGYTF	TGCAGCGTTGCAAACGCGATTGACTATGGCTACACCTTC
TRBV12-3/TRBV12-4	TRBD2	few	TRBJ2-2	CASSFLAGGSGELFF	TGTGCCAGCAGTTTCTTAGCGGGAGGATCCGGGGAGCTGTTTTTT
TRBV6-2/TRBV6-3	TRBD2	many	TRBJ2-5	CASSPHLAGVETQYF	TGTGCCAGCAGCCCACACCTAGCGGGAGTGGAGACCCAGTACTTC
TRBV6-6	TRBD2	few	TRBJ2-1	CASSRKGLAGVKFF	TGTGCCAGCAGCCGCAAGGGACTAGCGGGAGTAAAGTTCTTC
TRBV7-9	NA	many	TRBJ1-4	CASSFSLGDEKLFF	TGTGCCAGCAGCTTCTCGTTAGGAGATGAAAAACTGTTTTTT
TRBV12-3/TRBV12-4	TRBD2	medium-sized	TRBJ2-1	CASSLAGGNNEQFF	TGTGCCAGCAGTTTAGCGGGAGGGAACAATGAGCAGTTCTTC
TRBV6-5	NA	many	TRBJ2-2	CASSRHWANTGELFF	TGTGCCAGCAGTCGACATTGGGCGAACACCGGGGAGCTGTTTTTT
TRBV2	NA	few	TRBJ1-2	CASGLEANYGYTF	TGTGCCAGCGGACTGGAGGCTAACTATGGCTACACCTTC
TRBV30	NA	many	TRBJ2-6	CAGDTGYGANVLTF	TGTGCCGGGGACACAGGGTACGGGGCCAACGTCCTGACTTTC
TRBV27	NA	few	TRBJ2-1	CASSLIVAPNNEQFF	TGTGCCAGCAGTTTAATTGTAGCCCCGAACAATGAGCAGTTCTTC
TRBV4-2	NA	few	TRBJ2-7	CASSQEGHDSYEQYF	TGTGCCAGCAGCCAAGAGGGTCACGACTCCTACGAGCAGTACTTC
TRBV2	NA	many	TRBJ2-3	CASILGLPGADTQYF	NA
TRBV5-1	NA	NA	TRBJ1-1	CASSLNRNTEAFF	TGCGCCAGCAGCCTAAACAGAAACACTGAAGCTTTCTTT
TRBV30	TRBD1	NA	TRBJ1-4	CAWSQIRGQYEKLFF	TGTGCCTGGAGTCAAATCAGGGGGCAATATGAAAAACTGTTTTTT
TRBV2	NA	few	TRBJ2-3	CARGVGTDTQYF	TGTGCCAGGGGAGTCGGGACAGATACGCAGTATTTT
TRBV29-1	TRBD2	many	TRBJ2-1	CSVAKRERYNEQFF	TGCAGCGTTGCAAAGCGGGAGAGGTACAATGAGCAGTTCTTC
TRBV7-2	TRBD2	many	TRBJ2-1	CASLWRGTRNRAYYNEQFF	TGTGCCAGCCTTTGGCGAGGGACTAGAAATCGAGCTTACTACAATGAGCAGTTCTTC
TRBV7-2	TRBD2	many	TRBJ2-1	CASTMISSTLAGRSSYNEQFF	TGTGCCAGCACCATGATCTCGAGTACTCTAGCGGGACGGAGCTCCTACAATGAGCAGTTCTTC
TRBV25-1	NA	many	TRBJ2-3	CASGHRVNTDTQYF	TGTGCCAGCGGCCATCGGGTTAACACAGATACGCAGTATTTT
TRBV20-1	NA	NA	TRBJ1-1	CSAKGLRMNTEAFF	TGCAGTGCAAAGGGGCTCAGGATGAACACTGAAGCTTTCTTT
TRBV3-1	NA	many	TRBJ2-7	CASSQGWYEQYF	TGTGCCAGCAGCCAAGGATGGTACGAGCAGTACTTC
TRBV4-2	NA	NA	TRBJ1-1	CASSQTLGNTEAFF	TGTGCCAGCAGCCAAACCCTAGGAAACACTGAAGCTTTCTTT
TRBV28	NA	many	TRBJ2-5	CASSYAGLRETQYF	TGTGCCAGCAGTTACGCGGGACTGAGAGAGACCCAGTACTTC
TRBV7-2	NA	many	TRBJ2-7	CASSLVGIRGHEQYF	TGTGCCAGCAGCTTAGTGGGGATCCGGGGGCACGAGCAGTACTTC
TRBV7-9	NA	NA	TRBJ2-5	CASSISSEETQYF	TGTGCCAGCAGCATTTCTAGCGAAGAGACCCAGTACTTC
TRBV18	NA	many	TRBJ1-1	CASSPKTVNTEAFF	TGTGCCAGCTCACCGAAGACAGTGAACACTGAAGCTTTCTTT
TRBV20-1	TRBD2	many	TRBJ2-2	CSARVTSGRSELSGELFF	TGCAGTGCTAGAGTAACTAGCGGGAGGTCAGAGTTGTCCGGGGAGCTGTTTTTT
TRBV4-1	NA	many	TRBJ2-7	CASSPTGTYEQYF	TGCGCCAGCAGTCCCACAGGTACCTACGAGCAGTACTTC
TRBV27	NA	many	TRBJ2-3	CASSFSSTDTQYF	TGTGCCAGCAGTTTCTCTAGCACAGATACGCAGTATTTT
TRBV11-2	TRBD2	many	TRBJ2-3	CASSSLAGEADTQYF	TGTGCCAGCAGTTCCCTAGCGGGAGAAGCAGATACGCAGTATTTT
TRBV12-3/TRBV12-4	NA	few	TRBJ1-1	CASSSRLWGAFF	TGTGCCAGCAGTTCACGACTGTGGGGAGCTTTCTTT
TRBV12-3/TRBV12-4	NA	few	TRBJ1-3	CASSSSGRTGNTIYF	NA
TRBV5-1	NA	many	TRBJ2-3	CASSDRRSTDTQYF	TGCGCCAGCTCTGACAGACGTAGCACAGATACGCAGTATTTT
TRBV6-5	NA	many	TRBJ2-7	CASSYRGLAAQGHEQYF	TGTGCCAGCAGTTACCGAGGGTTAGCGGCCCAGGGGCACGAGCAGTACTTC
TRBV27	NA	many	TRBJ2-5	CASRGSQETQYF	TGTGCCAGCAGGGGCAGCCAAGAGACCCAGTACTTC
TRBV30	TRBD1	many	TRBJ1-2	CALWTGGMSYGYTF	TGTGCCTTATGGACAGGGGGCATGAGCTATGGCTACACCTTC
TRBV4-2	TRBD1	few	TRBJ1-4	CASRTTGGSEKLFF	TGTGCCAGCAGAACGACAGGGGGCAGTGAAAAACTGTTTTTT
TRBV20-1	NA	few	TRBJ2-1	CSARGRGGASAPSSYNEQFF	TGCAGTGCTAGAGGCCGAGGGGGAGCTAGCGCTCCCAGCTCCTACAATGAGCAGTTCTTC
TRBV7-2	NA	many	TRBJ1-1	CASSPGPNTEAFF	TGTGCCAGCTCCCCTGGACCCAACACTGAAGCTTTCTTT
TRBV5-1	NA	many	TRBJ1-4	CASSRQAPATNEKLFF	TGCGCCAGCAGCCGACAGGCCCCCGCAACTAATGAAAAACTGTTTTTT
TRBV4-1	NA	NA	TRBJ2-1	CASSQGGRLEDNEQFF	TGCGCCAGCAGCCAAGGTGGTAGACTAGAAGATAATGAGCAGTTCTTC
TRBV7-2	NA	many	TRBJ2-1	CASSLDLGGGEQFF	TGTGCCAGCAGCTTAGATCTGGGTGGGGGCGAGCAGTTCTTC
TRBV3-1	NA	NA	TRBJ1-2	CASSQEGEWTTGYTF	TGTGCCAGCAGCCAAGAGGGGGAGTGGACGACTGGCTACACCTTC
TRBV20-1	TRBD2	many	TRBJ2-7	CSASRLAVEQYF	TGCAGTGCTTCTAGACTAGCTGTCGAGCAGTACTTC
TRBV4-3	TRBD2	few	TRBJ2-1	CASSQELGLANPSYNEQFF	TGCGCCAGCAGCCAAGAATTGGGACTAGCGAACCCCTCTTACAATGAGCAGTTCTTC
TRBV7-2	NA	many	TRBJ1-2	CASSLDPAGPRGYTF	TGTGCCAGCAGCTTAGATCCGGCCGGACCCCGTGGCTACACCTTC